This is a list of T cell receptor beta chains from one sample in a study of CD8 T cells in ankylosing spondylitis. TCRdb reanalysed the 5' RACE reads using MiXCR and keeps one entry per CDR3 protein. The repertoire has 300,000 to 350,000 distinct CDR3 sequences, around a tenth of them found once; the top ten carry roughly 9.5%. Sequenced input: blood, either unsorted or a sorted T cell fraction (not recorded which). Receptors originate from a female donor with ankylosing spondylitis or in good health (not recorded which). The CDR3 runs from the conserved cysteine through the conserved F or W. Each record gives: D gene, clone size, J gene, V gene, CDR3 protein, CDR3 DNA. D genes are given only for firm matches. Clone size is shown for a subset of rows, as once, few, many or a class of expanded clone.

d_gene: -; abundance: many; j_gene: TRBJ2-3; v_gene: TRBV28; CDR3aa: CASTEGLGGDTQYF; CDR3nt: TGTGCCAGCACCGAAGGGCTAGGTGGAGATACGCAGTATTTT
d_gene: -; abundance: many; j_gene: TRBJ1-2; v_gene: TRBV29-1; CDR3aa: CSVAQGAYGYTF; CDR3nt: TGCAGCGTGGCCCAAGGGGCCTATGGCTACACCTTC
d_gene: -; abundance: -; j_gene: TRBJ2-2; v_gene: TRBV11-2; CDR3aa: CASSLAAINTGELFF; CDR3nt: TGTGCCAGCAGCTTAGCAGCGATTAACACCGGGGAGCTGTTTTTT
d_gene: -; abundance: many; j_gene: TRBJ2-7; v_gene: TRBV10-3; CDR3aa: CAISAKGHGYEQYF; CDR3nt: TGTGCCATCAGCGCCAAGGGACACGGCTACGAGCAGTACTTC
d_gene: TRBD2; abundance: many; j_gene: TRBJ2-1; v_gene: TRBV20-1; CDR3aa: CSARIGTSGGYEQFF; CDR3nt: TGCAGTGCTAGGATAGGGACTAGCGGGGGCTATGAGCAGTTCTTC
d_gene: -; abundance: few; j_gene: TRBJ2-5; v_gene: TRBV5-1; CDR3aa: CASSLSGTTEETQYF; CDR3nt: TGCGCCAGCAGCTTGAGCGGGACAACGGAAGAGACCCAGTACTTC
d_gene: -; abundance: many; j_gene: TRBJ2-5; v_gene: TRBV30; CDR3aa: CAWSVFGIGTQYF; CDR3nt: TGTGCCTGGAGTGTATTCGGTATAGGGACCCAGTACTTC
d_gene: TRBD2; abundance: -; j_gene: TRBJ2-7; v_gene: TRBV12-3/TRBV12-4; CDR3aa: CASRPSGGITYEQYF; CDR3nt: TGTGCCAGCAGGCCGAGCGGGGGGATTACCTACGAGCAGTACTTC
d_gene: -; abundance: many; j_gene: TRBJ2-1; v_gene: TRBV20-1; CDR3aa: CSAAPPRGRRINEQFF; CDR3nt: TGCAGTGCTGCCCCCCCCCGGGGGCGTAGGATAAATGAGCAGTTCTTC
d_gene: -; abundance: many; j_gene: TRBJ2-7; v_gene: TRBV20-1; CDR3aa: CSARGLGGNEEQYF; CDR3nt: TGCAGTGCCCGCGGGTTAGGCGGGAATGAGGAGCAGTACTTC
d_gene: TRBD1; abundance: many; j_gene: TRBJ1-2; v_gene: TRBV11-2; CDR3aa: CASSFGRGLDGYTF; CDR3nt: TGTGCCAGCAGCTTCGGCAGGGGGCTTGATGGCTACACCTTC
d_gene: -; abundance: few; j_gene: TRBJ1-1; v_gene: TRBV4-1; CDR3aa: CASSQGLLWRNTEAFF; CDR3nt: TGCGCCAGCAGCCAAGGCCTCCTTTGGCGGAACACTGAAGCTTTCTTT
d_gene: -; abundance: many; j_gene: TRBJ1-2; v_gene: TRBV5-1; CDR3aa: CASSITGQTGTQGGYTF; CDR3nt: TGCGCCAGCAGCATAACCGGACAGACCGGGACCCAAGGGGGCTACACCTTC
d_gene: -; abundance: -; j_gene: TRBJ2-1; v_gene: TRBV6-1; CDR3aa: CASSSLDTYNEQFF; CDR3nt: TGTGCCAGCAGCTCCCTTGACACATACAATGAGCAGTTCTTC
d_gene: -; abundance: -; j_gene: TRBJ2-1; v_gene: TRBV19; CDR3aa: CASRYSHGSAYNEQFF; CDR3nt: TGTGCCAGTAGGTATTCCCACGGGTCCGCCTACAATGAGCAGTTCTTC
d_gene: -; abundance: many; j_gene: TRBJ2-1; v_gene: TRBV5-8; CDR3aa: CASSFPGVGRSSEQFF; CDR3nt: TGTGCCAGCAGCTTCCCGGGGGTGGGCAGGTCGAGTGAGCAGTTCTTC
d_gene: -; abundance: few; j_gene: TRBJ2-1; v_gene: TRBV19; CDR3aa: CASKVRPNNYNEQFF; CDR3nt: TGTGCCAGTAAAGTCAGACCGAATAACTACAATGAGCAGTTCTTC
d_gene: -; abundance: many; j_gene: TRBJ1-4; v_gene: TRBV4-2; CDR3aa: CASSSQGLGATNEKLFF; CDR3nt: TGTGCCAGCAGCTCACAGGGTCTGGGCGCAACTAATGAAAAACTGTTTTTT
d_gene: TRBD1; abundance: -; j_gene: TRBJ1-2; v_gene: TRBV7-9; CDR3aa: CASSSDHLQGRGYTF; CDR3nt: TGTGCCAGCAGCTCCGACCATCTACAGGGGCGCGGCTACACCTTC
d_gene: -; abundance: many; j_gene: TRBJ2-7; v_gene: TRBV9; CDR3aa: CASSVEGVHEQYF; CDR3nt: TGTGCCAGCAGCGTAGAAGGAGTCCACGAGCAGTACTTC
d_gene: TRBD1; abundance: few; j_gene: TRBJ1-5; v_gene: TRBV20-1; CDR3aa: CSAQPYRGAQPQHF; CDR3nt: TGCAGTGCTCAACCGTACAGGGGCGCTCAGCCCCAGCATTTT
d_gene: TRBD1; abundance: many; j_gene: TRBJ2-2; v_gene: TRBV12-3/TRBV12-4; CDR3aa: CASSLGTGDTGELFF; CDR3nt: TGTGCCAGCAGTTTAGGGACAGGGGACACCGGGGAGCTGTTTTTT
d_gene: TRBD1; abundance: many; j_gene: TRBJ2-7; v_gene: TRBV5-1; CDR3aa: CASSFGQGASNEQYF; CDR3nt: TGCGCCAGCAGCTTTGGACAGGGGGCTTCCAACGAGCAGTACTTC
d_gene: -; abundance: many; j_gene: TRBJ2-1; v_gene: TRBV3-1; CDR3aa: CASSRQVYNEQFF; CDR3nt: TGTGCCAGCAGCCGACAGGTTTACAATGAGCAGTTCTTC
d_gene: TRBD2; abundance: many; j_gene: TRBJ2-1; v_gene: TRBV12-3/TRBV12-4; CDR3aa: CASSLAPLGTSGTGLHNEQFF; CDR3nt: TGTGCCAGCAGCTTAGCCCCTTTGGGGACTAGCGGGACGGGCCTCCACAATGAGCAGTTCTTC
d_gene: TRBD1; abundance: many; j_gene: TRBJ1-4; v_gene: TRBV20-1; CDR3aa: CSAGTGVNEKLFF; CDR3nt: TGCAGTGCGGGGACAGGTGTCAATGAAAAACTGTTTTTT
d_gene: -; abundance: many; j_gene: TRBJ2-7; v_gene: TRBV7-2; CDR3aa: CASSAGLFYEQYF; CDR3nt: TGTGCCAGCAGCGCCGGCCTCTTCTACGAGCAGTACTTC
d_gene: TRBD2; abundance: many; j_gene: TRBJ2-3; v_gene: TRBV20-1; CDR3aa: CSVQTSGGTDTQYF; CDR3nt: TGCAGTGTCCAGACTAGCGGGGGCACAGATACGCAGTATTTT
d_gene: -; abundance: -; j_gene: TRBJ2-7; v_gene: TRBV18; CDR3aa: CASSPGPLYEQYF; CDR3nt: TGTGCCAGCTCACCGGGACCGCTTTACGAGCAGTACTTC
d_gene: -; abundance: many; j_gene: TRBJ2-1; v_gene: TRBV29-1; CDR3aa: CSGTGLNEQFF; CDR3nt: TGCAGCGGTACAGGACTTAATGAGCAGTTCTTC
d_gene: TRBD2; abundance: many; j_gene: TRBJ2-1; v_gene: TRBV29-1; CDR3aa: CSVEERSGGTYNEQFF; CDR3nt: TGCAGCGTTGAAGAAAGGTCGGGAGGGACCTACAATGAGCAGTTCTTC
d_gene: -; abundance: few; j_gene: TRBJ2-7; v_gene: TRBV7-9; CDR3aa: CASSPKGGYEQYF; CDR3nt: TGTGCCAGCAGCCCAAAGGGGGGCTACGAGCAGTACTTC
d_gene: -; abundance: few; j_gene: TRBJ2-7; v_gene: TRBV20-1; CDR3aa: CSATTEQGAGSYEQYF; CDR3nt: TGCAGTGCTACCACAGAACAGGGAGCGGGGTCCTACGAGCAGTACTTC
d_gene: TRBD1; abundance: many; j_gene: TRBJ2-1; v_gene: TRBV15; CDR3aa: CATSRVAGGNNEQFF; CDR3nt: TGTGCCACCAGCAGAGTGGCAGGGGGAAACAATGAGCAGTTCTTC
d_gene: TRBD1; abundance: many; j_gene: TRBJ1-4; v_gene: TRBV7-8; CDR3aa: CASSLEGTGIEKLFF; CDR3nt: TGTGCCAGCAGCTTAGAAGGGACAGGGATTGAAAAACTGTTTTTT
d_gene: TRBD2; abundance: few; j_gene: TRBJ2-1; v_gene: TRBV12-3/TRBV12-4; CDR3aa: CASSFSYGGTLISYNEQFF; CDR3nt: TGTGCCAGCAGTTTTAGTTACGGGGGGACGCTAATATCCTACAATGAGCAGTTCTTC
d_gene: -; abundance: few; j_gene: TRBJ1-2; v_gene: TRBV5-4; CDR3aa: CASSLPGNYGYTF; CDR3nt: TGTGCCAGCAGCTTGCCCGGGAATTATGGCTACACCTTC
d_gene: TRBD2; abundance: many; j_gene: TRBJ2-7; v_gene: TRBV20-1; CDR3aa: CGLAGKSSYEQYF; CDR3nt: TGCGGCCTAGCGGGGAAGAGCTCCTACGAGCAGTACTTC
d_gene: TRBD2; abundance: many; j_gene: TRBJ2-1; v_gene: TRBV5-1; CDR3aa: CASSTSSGGYNEQFF; CDR3nt: TGCGCCAGCTCCACCTCTAGCGGGGGGTACAATGAGCAGTTCTTC
d_gene: TRBD2; abundance: many; j_gene: TRBJ2-2; v_gene: TRBV20-1; CDR3aa: CSARTSGIVTGELFF; CDR3nt: TGCAGTGCTAGGACTAGCGGGATAGTCACCGGGGAGCTGTTTTTT
d_gene: -; abundance: many; j_gene: TRBJ1-6; v_gene: TRBV20-1; CDR3aa: CSARDARRQVNSPLHF; CDR3nt: TGCAGTGCTAGAGATGCCAGGAGACAAGTTAATTCACCCCTCCACTTT
d_gene: TRBD2; abundance: -; j_gene: TRBJ2-3; v_gene: TRBV28; CDR3aa: CASRWEAGGTYTQYF; CDR3nt: TGTGCCAGCCGATGGGAAGCGGGAGGCACCTATACGCAGTATTTT
d_gene: -; abundance: many; j_gene: TRBJ2-3; v_gene: TRBV6-1; CDR3aa: CASSHGASTDTQYF; CDR3nt: TGTGCCAGCAGCCACGGCGCTAGCACAGATACGCAGTATTTT
d_gene: TRBD2; abundance: many; j_gene: TRBJ2-1; v_gene: TRBV20-1; CDR3aa: CSGELAGPAYSYNEQFF; CDR3nt: TGCAGCGGCGAGCTAGCGGGCCCGGCGTACTCCTACAATGAGCAGTTCTTC
d_gene: TRBD1; abundance: few; j_gene: TRBJ1-5; v_gene: TRBV27; CDR3aa: CASRSGDSRNQPQHF; CDR3nt: TGTGCCAGCAGGTCCGGGGACAGCCGAAATCAGCCCCAGCATTTT
d_gene: -; abundance: -; j_gene: TRBJ2-2; v_gene: TRBV6-1; CDR3aa: CASKLHGLKNTGELFF; CDR3nt: TGTGCCAGCAAACTACACGGACTTAAGAACACCGGGGAGCTGTTTTTT
d_gene: -; abundance: many; j_gene: TRBJ2-7; v_gene: TRBV12-3/TRBV12-4; CDR3aa: CASSGGLRLKYF; CDR3nt: TGTGCCAGCAGCGGGGGTCTGAGGTTGAAGTACTTC
d_gene: -; abundance: -; j_gene: TRBJ2-1; v_gene: TRBV5-5; CDR3aa: CASSLAGYNDQFF; CDR3nt: TGTGCCAGCAGCCTTGCAGGGTACAATGATCAGTTCTTC
d_gene: -; abundance: -; j_gene: TRBJ2-5; v_gene: TRBV7-9; CDR3aa: CASSPSASVETQYF; CDR3nt: TGTGCCAGCAGCCCCTCTGCGTCCGTAGAGACCCAGTACTTC
d_gene: -; abundance: many; j_gene: TRBJ1-1; v_gene: TRBV4-1; CDR3aa: CASSHQVQYTEAFF; CDR3nt: TGCGCCAGCAGCCACCAGGTCCAGTACACTGAAGCTTTCTTT
d_gene: -; abundance: many; j_gene: TRBJ2-3; v_gene: TRBV27; CDR3aa: CASSPRPYSTDTQYF; CDR3nt: TGTGCCAGCAGTCCCAGACCCTATAGCACAGATACGCAGTATTTT
d_gene: -; abundance: few; j_gene: TRBJ1-6; v_gene: TRBV7-2; CDR3aa: CASSVLGSYNSPLHF; CDR3nt: TGTGCCAGCAGCGTTCTTGGGTCCTATAATTCACCCCTCCACTTT
d_gene: -; abundance: many; j_gene: TRBJ1-6; v_gene: TRBV20-1; CDR3aa: CSASVGTVENSPLHF; CDR3nt: TGCAGTGCTAGCGTAGGGACGGTTGAGAATTCACCCCTCCACTTT
d_gene: TRBD2; abundance: few; j_gene: TRBJ2-1; v_gene: TRBV7-3; CDR3aa: CASSPKGTGGLLNEQFF; CDR3nt: TGTGCCAGCAGCCCTAAGGGAACGGGGGGGCTGCTCAATGAGCAGTTCTTC
d_gene: -; abundance: many; j_gene: TRBJ1-3; v_gene: TRBV9; CDR3aa: CASSVGISPEYGNTIYF; CDR3nt: TGTGCCAGCAGCGTAGGGATCAGTCCGGAATATGGAAACACCATATATTTT
d_gene: -; abundance: many; j_gene: TRBJ2-7; v_gene: TRBV7-8; CDR3aa: CASSLTLATETLFYEQYF; CDR3nt: TGTGCCAGCAGCTTAACGCTTGCGACGGAGACGTTATTCTACGAGCAGTACTTC
d_gene: TRBD1; abundance: -; j_gene: TRBJ2-5; v_gene: TRBV7-9; CDR3aa: CASSLPGGRPQYF; CDR3nt: TGTGCCAGCAGCTTACCAGGGGGTCGACCCCAGTACTTC
d_gene: TRBD2; abundance: many; j_gene: TRBJ2-1; v_gene: TRBV4-3; CDR3aa: CASRRNLAGGSNEQFF; CDR3nt: TGCGCCAGCAGACGGAATCTAGCGGGAGGGTCAAATGAGCAGTTCTTC